Below, 30 T cell receptor beta chains from the same sample are listed, as sequenced in a study of T cells after yellow fever vaccination. TCRdb reprocessed the 5' RACE reads via MiXCR and lists one record per CDR3 protein. This repertoire shows 400,000 or so distinct CDR3 sequences, 15% to 20% found once; its top ten account for roughly a sixth. The input for sequencing was PBMCs, taken before the yellow fever booster vaccination. The receptors stem from a man in his late teens or twenties who received the YFV17D yellow fever vaccine.

The gene calls are TRBV27 and TRBJ2-6, with TRBD2 matching over 16 bases. CDR3 length equals 20 residues. The V gene's germline CDR1 is MNHEY and CDR2 SMNVEV (reference sequence). Trimming cost V 5 bases and J 0 bases; bases outside gene matches: 7. DNA of the CDR3: TGTGCCAGCAGTCCACTCGGGACTAGCGGGGGGGGCTCTGGGGCCAACGTCCTGACTTTC. Protein product: CASSPLGTSGGGSGANVLTF.

V gene TRBV7-3 combines with J gene TRBJ1-5, with D perhaps matching TRBD1 (6 bases). CDR3 length equals 14 residues. Germline-derived CDR1 and CDR2 are SGHTA and FQGTGA. The ends were cut back, 0 bases at V and 7 bases at J, with 10 bases in the middle. CDR3 loop: CASSLTGGEQPQHF. The CDR3 DNA follows: TGTGCCAGCAGCTTAACGGGGGGCGAACAGCCCCAGCATTTT. Complete variable domain (other parts from reference TRBV7-3 and TRBJ1-5): GAGVSQTPSNKVTEKGKYVELRCDPISGHTALYWYRQSLGQGPEFLIYFQGTGAADDSGLPNDRFFAVRPEGSVSTLKIQRTERGDSAVYLCASSLTGGEQPQHFGDGTRLSIL.

The chain employs TRBV10-1 and TRBJ1-2; D not certain. Deletions cut 0 bases from V and 5 bases from J, with 7 bases between. Germline assignment: CDR1 WNHNN and CDR2 SYGVQD (reference sequence). The CDR3 runs 13 residues. CDR3 nucleotides: TGCGCCAGCAGTGAGTCTAGGGATTATGGCTACACCTTC. This codes for CASSESRDYGYTF.

The chain has TRBV28 and TRBJ1-4; unclear D gene. Trimming cost V 4 bases and J 3 bases, with 15 bases left between them. Germline V gene data show CDR1 as MDHEN and CDR2 as SYDVKM. The CDR3 has 16 residues. CDR3 residues: CASSSATGRANEKLFF. CDR3 DNA sequence: TGTGCCAGCAGTTCTGCTACGGGAAGGGCTAATGAAAAACTGTTTTTT.

This clonotype has only a few counts. The chain employs TRBV7-9 and TRBJ1-3; D is undetermined. The germline V gene has CDR1 SEHNR and CDR2 FQNEAQ (reference sequence). The CDR3 has 13 amino acids. Trimming took 2 bases from V and 4 from J, leaving 6 bases between them. CDR3 residues: CASSLIRGNTIYF. The CDR3 bases are TGTGCCAGCAGCTTAATCCGAGGAAACACCATATATTTT.

V is TRBV10-3 and J is TRBJ2-3; 9 bases map to TRBD2. This CDR3 has 17 residues. From germline, CDR1 is ENHRY and CDR2 SYGVKD. J gave up 0 bases and V 5 bases, and 9 bases lay outside the gene matches. CDR3 DNA: TGTGCCATCAGTAAAGCGGGGGGTACCCGAAGCACAGATACGCAGTATTTT. Residues: CAISKAGGTRSTDTQYF.

A few counts support this clonotype. V is TRBV4-3 and J is TRBJ2-3; the match to TRBD2 covers 7 bases. In germline, CDR1 is LGHNA, CDR2 YSLEER. This CDR3 comprises 17 residues. V shed 0 bases and J 3 bases; nucleotides not matched to a gene: 9. The CDR3 spells CASSQDLSAGRTDTQYF. CDR3 nucleotide sequence: TGCGCCAGCAGCCAAGATCTGTCAGCGGGGAGGACAGATACGCAGTATTTT.

The chain employs TRBV24-1 and TRBJ2-1, with a possible D match to TRBD1 (7 bases). The CDR3 loop spans 15 amino acids. Germline values: CDR1 KGHDR, CDR2 SFDVKD. Trimming removed 3 bases at V and 6 bases at J, with 14 bases between. CDR3 residues: CATSDPGTAGNEQFF. CDR3 DNA: TGTGCCACCAGTGATCCCGGGACAGCGGGCAATGAGCAGTTCTTC.

V usage is TRBV6-5 and J usage is TRBJ1-2; TRBD1 matches 7 bases. Per the germline V gene, CDR1 is MNHEY and CDR2 is SVGAGI. The V and J ends lost 1 base and 7 bases, in that order; junction bases with no gene match: 3. The CDR3 totals 13 residues. The CDR3 sequence: CASSYFTGVGYTF. The CDR3 nucleotides read TGTGCCAGCAGTTACTTTACAGGGGTTGGCTACACCTTC.

The rearrangement joins TRBV10-2 to TRBJ2-2; 7 positions agree with TRBD2. V dropped 6 bases and J dropped 5; count of bases not matched to a gene: 6. The CDR3 sequence is 14 residues long. Germline V lookup: CDR1 WSHSY, CDR2 SAAADI. CDR3 in DNA: TGCGCCAGCAGATTTGCCGGGGGGACCGGGGAGCTGTTTTTT. Amino acid sequence: CASRFAGGTGELFF.

This clonotype was detected a few times. The chain joins TRBV5-1 to TRBJ2-2; tentative D call: TRBD2 (6 bases). Per the germline V gene, CDR1 is SGHRS and CDR2 is YFSETQ. The germline V and J ends were trimmed by 0 bases and 7 bases, with 19 bases remaining between them. The length of the CDR3 is 17 residues. The CDR3 DNA is TGCGCCAGCAGCTTGGTCCGCGGGGCCCCCACGGGCGGGGAGCTGTTTTTT. It specifies CASSLVRGAPTGGELFF.

J is TRBJ2-7 and V is TRBV2; 9 bases align to TRBD1. Germline loops: CDR1 SNHLY, CDR2 FYNNEI. The CDR3 has 15 amino acids. Trimming cost V 3 bases and J 1 base; bases outside gene matches: 4. CDR3 region: CASSEATGGSYEQYF. CDR3 in DNA: TGTGCCAGCAGTGAGGCGACAGGGGGATCCTACGAGCAGTACTTC. The full variable domain, completed using reference TRBV2 and TRBJ2-7, is EPEVTQTPSHQVTQMGQEVILRCVPISNHLYFYWYRQILGQKVEFLVSFYNNEISEKSEIFDDQFSVERPDGSNFTLKIRSTKLEDSAMYFCASSEATGGSYEQYFGPGTRLTVT.

There are many counts of this clonotype. The V call is TRBV12-3 or TRBV12-4, the J call TRBJ1-1, with D unresolved. This CDR3 contains 14 residues. The V and J ends lost 6 bases and 0 bases respectively, with 11 bases between them. Here the CDR3 reads CASSTGGLNTEAFF. The CDR3 DNA reads TGTGCCAGCAGCACCGGTGGACTGAACACTGAAGCTTTCTTT.

This clonotype was observed at least ten times. CDR3 amino acids: CSASATNEKLFF. CDR3 sequence (DNA): TGCAGTGCTAGTGCAACTAATGAAAAACTGTTTTTT. The V and J genes are TRBV20-1 and TRBJ1-4; D not resolved. Trimming took 3 bases from V and 0 from J, leaving 2 bases between them. Germline V gene data show CDR1 as DFQATT and CDR2 as SNEGSKA (reference sequence). The CDR3 totals 12 residues.

This chain uses TRBV20-1 with TRBJ1-5; no definite D call. Trimming removed 3 bases at V and 7 bases at J, with 13 bases between. The CDR3 is 13 residues long. The germline gives CDR1 DFQATT, CDR2 SNEGSKA (reference sequence). The DNA of the CDR3 is TGCAGTGCTAGGAAGGGAAACGAGCAGCCCCAGCATTTT. Its protein product is CSARKGNEQPQHF.

This clonotype was detected a few times. The V and J genes are TRBV12-3 or TRBV12-4 and TRBJ2-1; 13 bases are a match to TRBD2. V shed 0 bases, J shed 1 base, and the junction held 12 bases outside the gene matches. The CDR3 spans 21 residues. Here the CDR3 DNA reads TGTGCCAGCAGTTTAGCGTCCCCACTAGCGGGGGGGCCAGGTTCCTACAATGAGCAGTTCTTC. This encodes CASSLASPLAGGPGSYNEQFF.

V is TRBV6-2 or TRBV6-3 and J is TRBJ2-4; D might be TRBD1 (6 bases). The CDR3 runs 17 residues. The germline gives CDR1 MNHEY, CDR2 SVGEGT. V shed 5 bases and J shed 0 bases, with 17 bases lying between them. The CDR3 here is CASSPPGQSLAKNIQYF. DNA for the CDR3: TGTGCCAGCAGTCCCCCCGGACAGTCGTTAGCCAAAAACATTCAGTACTTC.

This sequence joins TRBV7-8 and TRBJ1-1; D is unclear. Trimming removed 2 bases at V and 12 bases at J, with 19 bases between. CDR1 and CDR2 from the germline V gene are SGHVS and FQNEAQ. The CDR3 runs to 14 residues. The CDR3 region has the DNA TGTGCCAGCAGCTTACTTCCGCGGACTAGAAGTTCTTTCTTT. It encodes CASSLLPRTRSSFF.

This clonotype appeared many times. This sequence joins TRBV5-1 and TRBJ2-2; D remains ambiguous. CDR1 is SGHRS, CDR2 YFSETQ, per germline. The CDR3 runs to 15 residues. With 1 base removed from V and 4 bases from J, the gap between germline ends came to 11 bases. CDR3 protein: CASSLSLVITGELFF. DNA of the CDR3: TGCGCCAGCAGCTTGAGCCTAGTTATCACCGGGGAGCTGTTTTTT.

This clonotype was recorded at least ten times. This rearrangement joins TRBV7-6 to TRBJ2-3; weak D call: TRBD1 (6 bases). The germline V gene encodes CDR1 SGHVS and CDR2 FNYEAQ. The V end was cut by 3 bases, the J end by 2 bases, with 9 bases between. This CDR3 has 14 amino acids. The CDR3 DNA reads as TGTGCCAGCAGCTTTAGGGACAACACAGATACGCAGTATTTT. Protein: CASSFRDNTDTQYF.

The rearrangement joins TRBV4-1 to TRBJ1-6; tentatively, D is TRBD1 (5 bases). In germline, CDR1 is MGHRA, CDR2 YSYEKL. V shed 1 base and J shed 10 bases, with 23 bases lying between them. The CDR3 runs 18 residues. DNA of the CDR3: TGCGCCAGCAGCCAAGCTTTGACAGCTAGGCGAAAAGGCTCACCCCTCCACTTT. Protein product: CASSQALTARRKGSPLHF.

The chain is built from TRBV11-2 and TRBJ2-5; D not certain. V shed 2 bases and J shed 4 bases, with 11 bases lying between them. Germline CDR1 reads SGHAT; CDR2 reads FQNNGV. The CDR3 contains 14 residues. In DNA, the CDR3 is TGTGCCAGCAGCTTATTTCGGATCGGAGAGACCCAGTACTTC. Its protein product is CASSLFRIGETQYF.

J is TRBJ2-7 and V is TRBV5-1; TRBD1 matches 7 bases. Losses at the gene ends were 4 bases for V and 6 bases for J; bases not matched to a gene: 10. The V gene's germline CDR1 is SGHRS and CDR2 YFSETQ. This CDR3 spans 14 amino acids. The CDR3 protein is CASSLEPTGAEQYV. Written as DNA, the CDR3 is TGCGCCAGCAGCCTCGAACCTACAGGGGCCGAGCAGTACGTC.

The gene calls are TRBV12-3 or TRBV12-4 and TRBJ2-7, with D possibly being TRBD2 (5 bases). Trimming cost V 2 bases and J 7 bases, with 18 bases left between them. There are 15 residues in the CDR3. The CDR3 is CASSLSGPYLVEQYF. The CDR3 DNA reads TGTGCCAGCAGTTTAAGCGGACCCTATCTTGTGGAGCAGTACTTC.

This clonotype showed up just a few times. The gene calls are TRBV6-5 and TRBJ1-4; the D is unclear. This CDR3 contains 14 residues. With 5 bases removed from V and 1 base from J, the gap between germline ends came to 8 bases. Looked up from germline, CDR1 is MNHEY and CDR2 is SVGAGI. DNA for the CDR3: TGTGCCAGCAGTGCGACATTAACTAATGAAAAACTGTTTTTT. Residues: CASSATLTNEKLFF.

This clonotype was observed a handful of times. The rearrangement links TRBV25-1 to TRBJ2-5; D possibly matches TRBD1 or TRBD2 (6 bases each). This CDR3 contains 15 residues. Trimming removed 9 bases from V and 2 bases from J, with 19 bases in between. Germline V gene data show CDR1 as MGHDK and CDR2 as SYGVNS. The CDR3 region has the DNA TGTGCCAGTGAGGAGGGGGGCTACTTTCAAGAGACCCAGTACTTC. Its translation is CASEEGGYFQETQYF.

This clonotype was seen more than once but under ten times. The chain combines TRBV11-2 with TRBJ2-5; no clear D gene. Germline CDR1 is SGHAT and CDR2 is FQNNGV. Trimming pared 7 bases from V and 5 bases from J, leaving 23 bases between. This CDR3 has 16 residues. CDR3 residues: CASTHPAPPPAETQYF. CDR3 DNA sequence: TGTGCCAGCACCCACCCAGCTCCCCCTCCTGCGGAGACCCAGTACTTC.

Only a few counts were recorded for this clonotype. This chain joins TRBV6-1 and TRBJ2-7; 10 nucleotides line up with TRBD1. The CDR3 length is 15 residues. V lost 1 base, J lost 5 bases, and 5 bases stayed unmatched. CDR1 MNHNS and CDR2 SASEGT come from the germline V gene. The CDR3 sequence is CASSEEVGTGDEQYF. The CDR3 nucleotides are TGTGCCAGCAGTGAAGAGGTAGGGACAGGGGACGAGCAGTACTTC.

V is TRBV6-5 and J is TRBJ2-7; D unclear. CDR1 is MNHEY, CDR2 SVGAGI, per germline. V was clipped by 6 bases and J by 3 bases, with 30 bases between them. The CDR3 totals 19 residues. CDR3 bases: TGTGCCAGCAGCCGGATGGGCGGACCGGTAACAAGAAGCCTCTACGAGCAGTACTTC. Protein: CASSRMGGPVTRSLYEQYF.

This clonotype was observed at least ten times. The V and J genes are TRBV20-1 and TRBJ2-6; maybe TRBD1 (6 bases). From germline, CDR1 is DFQATT and CDR2 SNEGSKA (reference sequence). This CDR3 contains 14 residues. V was clipped by 5 bases and J by 0 bases, with 8 bases between them. CDR3 sequence: CSARQDSGANVLTF. The CDR3 DNA follows: TGCAGTGCTCGACAGGACTCTGGGGCCAACGTCCTGACTTTC.